The rows below give T cell receptor beta chains drawn from one sample of a study of response to subunit inactivated influenza vaccine. TCRdb passed the RT-PCR reads through MiXCR, listing each CDR3 protein once. The data hold about 570,000 distinct CDR3 sequences, with approximately 10% observed a single time. These sequences were also reported in another study, on T cells expressing NK-cell markers.

The material was PBMCs from blood, obtained on the day of vaccination. These receptors all stem from a man aged 45 to 65 who received an inactivated influenza vaccine. CDR3s include the opening cysteine and the closing phenylalanine or tryptophan. The D gene is left open where the match is weak. Expanded clones are given a class, and other clones once, few, many or no size at all.

few,TRBJ2-3,.,TRBV18,TGTGCCAGCTCACGGGCTCCCTTTCCCGATACGCAGTATTTT,CASSRAPFPDTQYF
many,TRBJ2-1,.,TRBV12-3/TRBV12-4,TGTGCCAGCAGTCCCCCCAGGGGCAATGAGCAGTTCTTC,CASSPPRGNEQFF
few,TRBJ2-2,.,TRBV14,TGTGCCAGCAGCCCACTCGGGGACTACACCGGGGAGCTGTTTTTT,CASSPLGDYTGELFF
.,TRBJ2-1,.,TRBV10-3,TGTGCCATCCGCTGTTGGCAGTTCTTC,CAIRCWQFF
.,TRBJ2-1,.,TRBV15,TGTGCCACCGGAGCGACCCTGGGCAATGAGCAGTTCTTC,CATGATLGNEQFF
few,TRBJ1-1,.,TRBV7-2,TGTGCCAGCAGCCGGACACGACCTACTGAAGCTTTCTTT,CASSRTRPTEAFF
many,TRBJ1-5,TRBD1,TRBV4-3,TGCGCCAGCAGCCCTGGACAGGGGTCGTGGCCCCAGCATTTT,CASSPGQGSWPQHF
many,TRBJ2-5,.,TRBV6-1,TGTGCCAGCAGGTTGGACGCCAGAAAACAAGAGACCCAGTACTTC,CASRLDARKQETQYF
many,TRBJ2-7,TRBD2,TRBV4-2,TGTGCCAGCAGCCAAGTGGCGGGAGAGATCTACGAGCAGTACTTC,CASSQVAGEIYEQYF
few,TRBJ1-1,.,TRBV29-1,TGCAGCGTTGTATTGGAAGGCTCCGTCGGGAACACTGAAGCTTTCTTT,CSVVLEGSVGNTEAFF
.,TRBJ1-1,TRBD1,TRBV20-1,TGCAGTGCTACGGGACAGGCGCGGACTGAAGCTTTCTTT,CSATGQARTEAFF
.,TRBJ2-1,TRBD2,TRBV2,TGTGCCAGCAGTGAAGGCGGGGGGGCCTACAATGAGCAGTTCTTC,CASSEGGGAYNEQFF
many,TRBJ1-3,.,TRBV29-1,TGCAGCGTTGCCGGGACAGGAAACACCATATATTTT,CSVAGTGNTIYF
many,TRBJ2-5,TRBD1,TRBV5-1,TGCGCCAGCAGCTTGCATGGCAGGGGGAAGGAGACCCAGTACTTC,CASSLHGRGKETQYF
few,TRBJ1-6,.,TRBV28,TGTGCCAGCAGTTTAAGTGGACAGCGGAATTCACCCCTCCACTTT,CASSLSGQRNSPLHF
.,TRBJ2-7,.,TRBV4-1,TGCGCCAGCAGCCGAGAGTGGGATAGCGCAACCTACGAGCAGTACTTC,CASSREWDSATYEQYF
many,TRBJ2-1,TRBD1,TRBV28,TGTGCCAGCAGTTCCCGAGACAGGGCTACCTACAATGAGCAGTTCTTC,CASSSRDRATYNEQFF
many,TRBJ2-5,.,TRBV6-6,TGTGCCAGCAGTTTCCTCGGGGGAGAGACCCAGTACTTC,CASSFLGGETQYF
.,TRBJ2-3,.,TRBV6-2/TRBV6-3,TGTGCGTGTAGCGGTTCTATGGATACGCAGTATTTT,CACSGSMDTQYF
.,TRBJ2-5,.,TRBV27,TGTGCCAGCAGTCCGTTGCGGGATGAGAGGGAGACCCAGTACTTC,CASSPLRDERETQYF
few,TRBJ2-5,TRBD2,TRBV7-2,TGTGCCAGCAGCTTTAGCCAGGGAGGGGAGACCCAGTACTTC,CASSFSQGGETQYF
few,TRBJ1-3,.,TRBV6-5,TGTGCCAGCAGTTCCTCTTGGGGCGAGGTCAACACCATATATTTT,CASSSSWGEVNTIYF
many,TRBJ2-2,.,TRBV7-2,TGTGCCAGCAGCTCTTTAAAAATGGAGCTGTTTTTT,CASSSLKMELFF
.,TRBJ2-7,.,TRBV7-8,TGTGCCAGCAGCTTAGGTGAGGTCTACGAGCAGTACTTC,CASSLGEVYEQYF
few,TRBJ2-2,.,TRBV7-2,TGTGCCAGCAGCTTACGGGGGCCGTCCACCGGGGAGCTGTTTTTT,CASSLRGPSTGELFF
many,TRBJ2-3,.,TRBV7-9,TGTGCCAGCAGCTTATTGCACACAAGTACAGATACGCAGTATTTT,CASSLLHTSTDTQYF
many,TRBJ2-1,TRBD2,TRBV12-3/TRBV12-4,TGTGCCAGCAGTTTAGCGGGGGGGGGTGGAAATGAGCAGTTCTTC,CASSLAGGGGNEQFF
few,TRBJ2-7,.,TRBV11-1,TGTGCCAGCAGCTTAGAACTGGGAAAGTCCTACGAGCAGTACTTC,CASSLELGKSYEQYF
many,TRBJ2-1,.,TRBV4-2,TGTGCCAGCAGCCAAGTGGTAAGCCGGATCTCCTACAATGAGCAGTTCTTC,CASSQVVSRISYNEQFF
.,TRBJ2-7,TRBD1,TRBV9,TGTGCCAGCAGCGTAGACCGGACAGGGAGCTACGAGCAGTACTTC,CASSVDRTGSYEQYF
few,TRBJ2-1,.,TRBV20-1,TGCAGTGCTAGAGAGGGTTACCCAGAGCAGTTCTTC,CSAREGYPEQFF
many,TRBJ2-7,.,TRBV12-3/TRBV12-4,TGTGCCAGCAGGGAACAGGACGGCTCCTACGAGCAGTACTTC,CASREQDGSYEQYF
.,TRBJ2-7,TRBD2,TRBV28,TGTGCCAGCAGTTTAAGAGTAGGACTAGGCTACGAGCAGTACTTC,CASSLRVGLGYEQYF
.,TRBJ1-5,.,TRBV28,TGTGCCAGCAGTCCCTCGGGACCGACCAATCAGCCCCAGCATTTT,CASSPSGPTNQPQHF
many,TRBJ2-5,.,TRBV20-1,TGCAGTGAAAAGACTAGGCTGGAGACCCAGTACTTC,CSEKTRLETQYF